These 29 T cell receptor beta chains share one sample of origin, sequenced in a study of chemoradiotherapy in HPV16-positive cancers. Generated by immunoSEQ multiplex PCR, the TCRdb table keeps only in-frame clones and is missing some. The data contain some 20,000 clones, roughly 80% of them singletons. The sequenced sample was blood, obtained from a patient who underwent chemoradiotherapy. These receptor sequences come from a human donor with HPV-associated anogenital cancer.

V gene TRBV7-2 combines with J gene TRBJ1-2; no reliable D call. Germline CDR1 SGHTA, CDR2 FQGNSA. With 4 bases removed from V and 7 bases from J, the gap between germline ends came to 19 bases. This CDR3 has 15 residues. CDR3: CASSSFQAAYSGYTF. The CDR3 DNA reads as TGTGCCAGCAGCTCTTTCCAGGCCGCCTATAGTGGCTACACCTTC. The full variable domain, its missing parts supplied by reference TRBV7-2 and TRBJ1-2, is GAGVSQSPSNKVTEKGKDVELRCDPISGHTALYWYRQSLGQGLEFLIYFQGNSAPDKSGLPSDRFSAERTGGSVSTLTIQRTQQEDSAVYLCASSSFQAAYSGYTFGSGTRLTVV.

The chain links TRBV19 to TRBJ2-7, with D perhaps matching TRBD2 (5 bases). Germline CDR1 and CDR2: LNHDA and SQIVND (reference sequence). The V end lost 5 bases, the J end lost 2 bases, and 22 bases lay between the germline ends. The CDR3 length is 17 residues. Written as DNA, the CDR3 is TGTGCCAGTAGTCCGAATCCCGGGGTTTCCACCCCCTACGAGCAGTACTTC. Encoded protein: CASSPNPGVSTPYEQYF.

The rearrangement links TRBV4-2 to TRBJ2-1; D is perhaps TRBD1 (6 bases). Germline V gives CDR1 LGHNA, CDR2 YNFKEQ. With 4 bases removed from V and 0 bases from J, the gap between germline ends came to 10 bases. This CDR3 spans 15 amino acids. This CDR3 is CASSPGTSSYNEQFF. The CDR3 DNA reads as TGTGCCAGCAGCCCCGGGACATCCTCCTACAATGAGCAGTTCTTC.

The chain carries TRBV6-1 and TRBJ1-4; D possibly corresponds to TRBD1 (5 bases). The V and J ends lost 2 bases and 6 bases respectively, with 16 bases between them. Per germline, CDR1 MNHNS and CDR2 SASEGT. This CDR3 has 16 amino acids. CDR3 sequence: CASSEFSAGNYEKLFF. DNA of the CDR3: TGTGCCAGCAGTGAATTTTCGGCAGGGAACTATGAAAAACTGTTTTTT.

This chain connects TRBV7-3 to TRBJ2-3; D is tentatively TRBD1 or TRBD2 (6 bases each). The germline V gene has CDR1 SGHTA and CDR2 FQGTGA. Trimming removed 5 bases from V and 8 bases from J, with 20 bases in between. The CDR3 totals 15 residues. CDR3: CASSPGAGAGSTQYF. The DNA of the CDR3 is TGTGCCAGCAGCCCGGGGGCAGGGGCCGGGAGTACGCAGTATTTT.

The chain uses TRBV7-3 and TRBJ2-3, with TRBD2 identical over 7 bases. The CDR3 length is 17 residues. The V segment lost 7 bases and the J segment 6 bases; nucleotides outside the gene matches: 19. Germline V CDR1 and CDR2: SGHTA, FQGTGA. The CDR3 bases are TGTGCCAGCAACGATCAAAAGGGAAGCGGGGAGGGCGATACGCAGTATTTT. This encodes CASNDQKGSGEGDTQYF.

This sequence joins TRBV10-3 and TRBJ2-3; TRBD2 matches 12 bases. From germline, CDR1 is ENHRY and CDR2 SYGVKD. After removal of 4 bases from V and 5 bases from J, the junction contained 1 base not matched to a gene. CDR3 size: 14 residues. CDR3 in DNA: TGTGCCATCAGTGGGACTAGCGGGGTAGATACGCAGTATTTT. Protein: CAISGTSGVDTQYF.

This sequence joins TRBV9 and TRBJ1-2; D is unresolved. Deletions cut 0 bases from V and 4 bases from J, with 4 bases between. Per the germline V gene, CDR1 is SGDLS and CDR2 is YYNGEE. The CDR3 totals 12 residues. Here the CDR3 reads CASSVVPYGYTF. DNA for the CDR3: TGTGCCAGCAGCGTAGTGCCCTATGGCTACACCTTC.

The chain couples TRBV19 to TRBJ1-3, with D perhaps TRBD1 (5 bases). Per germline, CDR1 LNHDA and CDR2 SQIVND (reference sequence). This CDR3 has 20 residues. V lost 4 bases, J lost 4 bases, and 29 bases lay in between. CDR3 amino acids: CASSKPPGRQGRPSGNTIYF. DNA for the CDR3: TGTGCCAGTAGTAAACCGCCGGGACGGCAGGGTAGGCCGTCGGGAAACACCATATATTTT.

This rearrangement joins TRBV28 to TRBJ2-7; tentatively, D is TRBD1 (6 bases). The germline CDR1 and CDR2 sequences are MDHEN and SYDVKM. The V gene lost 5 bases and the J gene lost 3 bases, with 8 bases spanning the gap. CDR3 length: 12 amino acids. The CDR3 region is CASSGTIYEQYF. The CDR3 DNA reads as TGTGCCAGCAGTGGGACAATCTACGAGCAGTACTTC.

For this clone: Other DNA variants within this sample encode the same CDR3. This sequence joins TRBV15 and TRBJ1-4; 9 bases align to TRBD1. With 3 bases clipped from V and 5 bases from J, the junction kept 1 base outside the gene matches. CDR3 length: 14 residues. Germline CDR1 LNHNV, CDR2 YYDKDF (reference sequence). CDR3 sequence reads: CATSRGQGNEKLFF. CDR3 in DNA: TGTGCCACCAGCAGGGGACAGGGAAATGAAAAACTGTTTTTT. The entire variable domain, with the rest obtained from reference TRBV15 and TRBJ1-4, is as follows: DAMVIQNPRYQVTQFGKPVTLSCSQTLNHNVMYWYQQKSSQAPKLLFHYYDKDFNNEADTPDNFQSRRPNTSFCFLDIRSPGLGDTAMYLCATSRGQGNEKLFFGSGTQLSVL.

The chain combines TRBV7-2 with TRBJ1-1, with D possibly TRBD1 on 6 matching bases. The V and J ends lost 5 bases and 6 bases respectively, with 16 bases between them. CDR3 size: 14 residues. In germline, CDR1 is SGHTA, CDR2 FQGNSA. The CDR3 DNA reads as TGTGCCAGCAGCCGATCTTGGGGGGGCCCTGAAGCTTTCTTT. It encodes CASSRSWGGPEAFF.

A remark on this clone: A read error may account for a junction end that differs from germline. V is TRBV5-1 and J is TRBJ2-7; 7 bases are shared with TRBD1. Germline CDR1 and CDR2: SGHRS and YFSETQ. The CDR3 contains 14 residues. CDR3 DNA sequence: TGCGCCAGCAGCTCTGACAGGGATAGGTACGAGCAGTGCTTC. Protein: CASSSDRDRYEQCF.

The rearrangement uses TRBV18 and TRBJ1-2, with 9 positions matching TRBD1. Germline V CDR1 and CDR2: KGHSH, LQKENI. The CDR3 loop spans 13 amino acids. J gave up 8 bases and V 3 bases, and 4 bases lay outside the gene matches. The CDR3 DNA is TGTGCCAGCTCACCCGGGACAGGGAAGGGCTACACCTTC. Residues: CASSPGTGKGYTF. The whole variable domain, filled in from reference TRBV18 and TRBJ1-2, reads NAGVMQNPRHLVRRRGQEARLRCSPMKGHSHVYWYRQLPEEGLKFMVYLQKENIIDESGMPKERFSAEFPKEGPSILRIQQVVRGDSAAYFCASSPGTGKGYTFGSGTRLTVV.

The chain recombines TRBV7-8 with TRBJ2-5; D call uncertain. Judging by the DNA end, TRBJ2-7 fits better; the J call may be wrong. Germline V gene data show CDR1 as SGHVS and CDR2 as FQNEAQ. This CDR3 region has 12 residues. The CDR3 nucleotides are TGTGCCAGCAGCTCAACCTCCTACGAGCAGTACTTC. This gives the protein CASSSTSYEQYF.

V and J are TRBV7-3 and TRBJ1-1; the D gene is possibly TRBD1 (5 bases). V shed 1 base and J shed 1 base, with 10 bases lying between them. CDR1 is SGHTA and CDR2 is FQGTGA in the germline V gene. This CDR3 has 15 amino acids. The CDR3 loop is CASSLMGQGNTEAFF. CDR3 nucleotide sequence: TGTGCCAGCAGCTTAATGGGTCAGGGGAACACTGAAGCTTTCTTT. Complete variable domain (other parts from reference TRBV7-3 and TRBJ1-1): GAGVSQTPSNKVTEKGKYVELRCDPISGHTALYWYRQSLGQGPEFLIYFQGTGAADDSGLPNDRFFAVRPEGSVSTLKIQRTERGDSAVYLCASSLMGQGNTEAFFGQGTRLTVV.

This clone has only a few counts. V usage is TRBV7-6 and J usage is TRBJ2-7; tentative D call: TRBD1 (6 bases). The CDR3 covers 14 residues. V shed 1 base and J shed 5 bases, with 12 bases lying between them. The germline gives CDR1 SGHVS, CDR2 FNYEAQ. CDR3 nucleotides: TGTGCCAGCAGCTTAGTTACAGGGAGCCACGAGCAGTACTTC. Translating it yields CASSLVTGSHEQYF.

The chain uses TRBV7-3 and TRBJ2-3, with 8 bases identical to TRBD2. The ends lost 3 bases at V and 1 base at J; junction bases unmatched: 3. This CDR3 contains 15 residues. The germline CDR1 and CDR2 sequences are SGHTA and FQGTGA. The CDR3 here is CASSFGGAGTDTQYF. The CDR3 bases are TGTGCCAGCAGCTTCGGGGGGGCCGGCACAGATACGCAGTATTTT.

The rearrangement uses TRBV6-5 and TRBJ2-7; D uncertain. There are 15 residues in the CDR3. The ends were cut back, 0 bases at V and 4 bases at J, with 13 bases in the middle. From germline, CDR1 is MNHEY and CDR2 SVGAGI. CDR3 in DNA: TGTGCCAGCAGTTACTCCTCCGACGGGTCTTACGAGCAGTACTTC. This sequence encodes CASSYSSDGSYEQYF.

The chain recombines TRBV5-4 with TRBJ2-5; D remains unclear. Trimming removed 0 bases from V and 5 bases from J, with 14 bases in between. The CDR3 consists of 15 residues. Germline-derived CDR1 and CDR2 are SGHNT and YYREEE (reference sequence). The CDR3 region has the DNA TGTGCCAGCAGCTTGGGGTTGACTGGCTTGGAGACCCAGTACTTC. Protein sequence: CASSLGLTGLETQYF.

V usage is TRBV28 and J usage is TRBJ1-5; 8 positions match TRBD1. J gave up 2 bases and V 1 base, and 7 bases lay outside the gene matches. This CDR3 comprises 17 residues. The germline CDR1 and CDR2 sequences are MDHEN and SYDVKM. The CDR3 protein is CASSLFAGGRGNQPQHF. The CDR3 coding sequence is TGTGCCAGCAGTTTATTTGCAGGGGGCAGGGGCAATCAGCCCCAGCATTTT.

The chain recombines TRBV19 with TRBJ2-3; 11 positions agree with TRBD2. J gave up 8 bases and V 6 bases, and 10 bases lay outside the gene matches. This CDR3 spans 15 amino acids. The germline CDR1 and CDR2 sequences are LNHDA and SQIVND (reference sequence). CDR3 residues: CASSPLAGADTTQYF. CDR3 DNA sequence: TGTGCCAGTAGCCCACTAGCGGGGGCCGACACTACGCAGTATTTT. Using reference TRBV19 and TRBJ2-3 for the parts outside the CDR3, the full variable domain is DGGITQSPKYLFRKEGQNVTLSCEQNLNHDAMYWYRQDPGQGLRLIYYSQIVNDFQKGDIAEGYSVSREKKESFPLTVTSAQKNPTAFYLCASSPLAGADTTQYFGPGTRLTVL.

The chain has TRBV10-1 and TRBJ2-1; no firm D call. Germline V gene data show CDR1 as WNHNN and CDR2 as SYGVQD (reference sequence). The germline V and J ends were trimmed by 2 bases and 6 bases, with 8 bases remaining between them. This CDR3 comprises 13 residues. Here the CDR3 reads CASSEMPRNEQFF. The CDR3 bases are TGCGCCAGCAGTGAGATGCCCCGCAATGAGCAGTTCTTC.

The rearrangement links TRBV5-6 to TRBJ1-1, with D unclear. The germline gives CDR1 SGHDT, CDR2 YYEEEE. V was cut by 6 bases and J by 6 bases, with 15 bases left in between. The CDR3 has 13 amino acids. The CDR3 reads CASTLWNVAEAFF. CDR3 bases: TGTGCCAGCACCCTATGGAATGTGGCTGAAGCTTTCTTT.

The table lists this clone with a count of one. CDR3 DNA: TGTGCCAGCAGCCATCGACCTAAGGACAGGGGGGTTTCCTACGAGCAGTACTTC. Translated: CASSHRPKDRGVSYEQYF. The chain uses TRBV14 and TRBJ2-7; 10 nucleotides line up with TRBD1. CDR3 length equals 18 residues. The J segment lost 1 base and the V segment lost 3 bases, leaving 12 bases of the junction unmatched. Germline CDR1 and CDR2: SGHDN and FVKESK.

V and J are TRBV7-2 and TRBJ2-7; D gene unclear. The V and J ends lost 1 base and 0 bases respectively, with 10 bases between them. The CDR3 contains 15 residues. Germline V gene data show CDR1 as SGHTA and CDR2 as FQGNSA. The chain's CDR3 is CASSLGSHSSYEQYF. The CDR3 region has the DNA TGTGCCAGCAGCTTAGGTTCCCACAGCTCCTACGAGCAGTACTTC.

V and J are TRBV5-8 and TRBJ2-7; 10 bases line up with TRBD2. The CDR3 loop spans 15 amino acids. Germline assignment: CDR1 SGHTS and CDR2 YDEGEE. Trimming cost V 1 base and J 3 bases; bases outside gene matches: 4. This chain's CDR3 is CASSLRSGGVYEQYF. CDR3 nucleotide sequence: TGTGCCAGCAGCTTGAGGAGCGGGGGGGTCTACGAGCAGTACTTC.

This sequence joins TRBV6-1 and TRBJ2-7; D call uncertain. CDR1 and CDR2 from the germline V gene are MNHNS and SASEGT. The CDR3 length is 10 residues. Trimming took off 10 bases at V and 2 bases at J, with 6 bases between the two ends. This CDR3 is CATNAYEQYF. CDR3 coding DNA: TGTGCCACAAACGCCTACGAGCAGTACTTC.

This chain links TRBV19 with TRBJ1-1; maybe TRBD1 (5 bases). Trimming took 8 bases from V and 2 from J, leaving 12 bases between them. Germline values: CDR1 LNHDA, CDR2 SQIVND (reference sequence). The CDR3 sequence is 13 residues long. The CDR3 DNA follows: TGTGCCAGTGGGGCAGGGCTTAACACTGAAGCTTTCTTT. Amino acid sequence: CASGAGLNTEAFF.